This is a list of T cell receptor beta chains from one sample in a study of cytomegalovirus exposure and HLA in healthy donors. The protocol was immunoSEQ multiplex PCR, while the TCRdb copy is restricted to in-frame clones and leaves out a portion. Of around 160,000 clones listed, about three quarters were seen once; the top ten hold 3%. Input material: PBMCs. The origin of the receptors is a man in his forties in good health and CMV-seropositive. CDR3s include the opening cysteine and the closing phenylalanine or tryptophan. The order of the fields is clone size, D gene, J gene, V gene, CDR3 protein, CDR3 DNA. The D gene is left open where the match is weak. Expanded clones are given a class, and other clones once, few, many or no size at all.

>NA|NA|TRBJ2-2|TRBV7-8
CASSYGQQEGTGELFF
TGTGCCAGCAGTTACGGACAGCAAGAAGGGACCGGGGAGCTGTTTTTT
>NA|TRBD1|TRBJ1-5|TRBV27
CASSFLGGEGPSNQPQHF
TGTGCCAGCAGTTTCCTAGGGGGCGAGGGGCCTAGCAATCAGCCCCAGCATTTT
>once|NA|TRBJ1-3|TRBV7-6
CASSPGGGNTIYF
TGTGCCAGCAGCCCCGGGGGGGGAAACACCATATATTTT
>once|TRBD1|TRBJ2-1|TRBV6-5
CASSYDGQGMLRFF
TGTGCCAGCAGTTACGACGGACAGGGCATGTTGCGGTTCTTC
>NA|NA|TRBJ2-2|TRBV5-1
CASMFVAGVPGELFF
TGCGCCAGCATGTTTGTGGCAGGGGTGCCCGGGGAGCTGTTTTTT
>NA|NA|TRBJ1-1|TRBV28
CASSWGSPGGAFF
TGTGCCAGCAGTTGGGGCAGTCCGGGTGGGGCTTTCTTT
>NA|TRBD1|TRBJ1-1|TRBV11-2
CASSLAGQVLNEAFF
TGTGCCAGCAGCTTAGCCGGACAGGTCCTAAATGAAGCTTTCTTT
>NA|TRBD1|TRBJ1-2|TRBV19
CASSGTAYGYTF
TGTGCCAGTAGTGGGACAGCCTATGGCTACACCTTC
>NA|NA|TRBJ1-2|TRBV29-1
CSVEMSRGYYGYTF
TGCAGCGTTGAAATGAGCAGGGGATACTATGGCTACACCTTC
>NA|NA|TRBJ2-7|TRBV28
CASSLSGGPSYEQYF
TGTGCCAGCAGTTTATCCGGAGGGCCCTCCTACGAGCAGTACTTC
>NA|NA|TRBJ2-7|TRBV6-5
CASSGRDLSSYEQYF
TGTGCCAGCAGTGGGCGGGACCTGAGCTCCTACGAGCAGTACTTC
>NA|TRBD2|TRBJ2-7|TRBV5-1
CASSTSGSDPPYEQYF
TGCGCCAGCAGCACTAGCGGGAGCGATCCTCCCTACGAGCAGTACTTC
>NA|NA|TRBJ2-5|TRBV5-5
CASSHSTGETQYF
TGTGCCAGCAGCCACTCAACGGGGGAGACCCAGTACTTC
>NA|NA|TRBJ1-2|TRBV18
CASSPSTDYGYTF
TGTGCCAGCTCACCGTCGACAGACTATGGCTACACCTTC
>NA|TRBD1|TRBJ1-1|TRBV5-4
CASRGGSEAFF
TGTGCCAGCAGAGGGGGCTCTGAAGCTTTCTTT
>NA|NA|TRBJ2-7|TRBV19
CASSGGTGFEQYF
TGTGCCAGTAGTGGGGGTACAGGGTTTGAGCAGTACTTC
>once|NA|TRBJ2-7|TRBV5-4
CASSSHRGYEQYF
TGTGCCAGCAGCTCTCACCGGGGATACGAGCAGTACTTC
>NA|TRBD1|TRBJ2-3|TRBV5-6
CASSYRTGATTDTQYF
TGTGCCAGCAGTTACCGGACAGGGGCCACCACAGATACGCAGTATTTT
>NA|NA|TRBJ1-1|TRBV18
CASSPGRNMNTEAFF
TGTGCCAGCTCACCGGGCAGAAACATGAACACTGAAGCTTTCTTT
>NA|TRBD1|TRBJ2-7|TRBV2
CASSEAGTGPSYEQYF
TGTGCCAGCAGTGAAGCCGGGACAGGGCCATCCTACGAGCAGTACTTC
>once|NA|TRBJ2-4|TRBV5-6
CASSFVQSKNIQYF
TGTGCCAGCAGCTTCGTGCAGTCCAAAAACATTCAGTACTTC
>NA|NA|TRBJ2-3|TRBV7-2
CASSLEWSTVRSTQYF
TGTGCCAGCAGCTTAGAGTGGTCAACGGTCCGTAGTACGCAGTATTTT
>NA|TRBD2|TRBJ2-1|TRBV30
CAWSRLAGYNEQFF
TGTGCCTGGAGTAGATTAGCGGGGTACAATGAGCAGTTCTTC
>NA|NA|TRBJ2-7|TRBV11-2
CASSLGDMRYEQYF
TGTGCCAGCAGCTTAGGAGACATGCGCTACGAGCAGTACTTC
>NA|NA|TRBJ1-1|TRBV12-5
CASGLPDTNTEAFF
TGTGCTAGTGGTTTGCCAGACACGAACACTGAAGCTTTCTTT
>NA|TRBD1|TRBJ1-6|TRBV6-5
CASSRGTATYSPLHF
TGTGCCAGCAGCCGGGGGACAGCCACTTATTCACCCCTCCACTTT
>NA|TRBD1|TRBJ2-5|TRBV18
CASSPRQGVGETQYF
TGTGCCAGCTCACCTCGACAGGGGGTCGGGGAGACCCAGTACTTC
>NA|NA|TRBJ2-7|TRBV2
CASSELAIRESYEQYF
TGTGCCAGCAGTGAACTTGCCATACGGGAATCGTACGAGCAGTACTTC
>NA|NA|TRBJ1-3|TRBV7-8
CASSSQGFPGNTIYF
TGTGCCAGCAGTTCACAGGGATTTCCTGGAAACACCATATATTTT
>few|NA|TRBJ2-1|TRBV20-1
CSARWSEQFF
TGCAGTGCTAGATGGAGTGAGCAGTTCTTC
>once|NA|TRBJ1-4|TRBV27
CASSLQRSTNEKLFF
TGTGCCAGCAGTTTACAGCGCTCAACTAATGAAAAACTGTTTTTT
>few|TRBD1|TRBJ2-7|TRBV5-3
CARSLKDRGGYEQYF
TGTGCCAGAAGCTTGAAGGACAGGGGCGGGTACGAGCAGTACTTC
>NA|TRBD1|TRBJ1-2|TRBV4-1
CASSQVLGTAYF
TGCGCCAGCAGCCAAGTGCTCGGGACAGCGTACTTC
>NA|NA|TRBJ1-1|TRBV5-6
CASSRRGGDTEAFF
TGTGCCAGCAGCCGACGGGGGGGGGACACTGAAGCTTTCTTT
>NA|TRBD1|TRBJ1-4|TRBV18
CASSGQLDEKLFF
TGTGCCAGTTCGGGACAGTTGGATGAAAAACTGTTTTTT
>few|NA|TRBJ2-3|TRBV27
CASGEDYFGLSTDTQYF
TGTGCCAGCGGGGAGGACTATTTTGGACTTAGCACAGATACGCAGTATTTT
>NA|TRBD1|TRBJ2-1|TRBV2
CAPKSRTGGNEQFF
TGTGCCCCTAAATCACGGACAGGGGGCAATGAGCAGTTCTTC
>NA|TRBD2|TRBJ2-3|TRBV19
CASRAGRGTDTQYF
TGTGCCAGTAGGGCCGGGAGGGGGACAGATACGCAGTATTTT
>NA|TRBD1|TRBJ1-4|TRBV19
CASSRGQANEKLFF
TGTGCCAGTAGCCGGGGACAGGCTAATGAAAAACTGTTTTTT
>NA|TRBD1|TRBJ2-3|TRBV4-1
CASSQGGGDRDGADTQYF
TGCGCCAGCAGCCAAGGGGGTGGGGACAGGGATGGGGCAGATACGCAGTATTTT
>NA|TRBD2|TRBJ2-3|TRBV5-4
CASSFNGLAPDTQYF
TGTGCCAGCAGCTTTAATGGACTAGCCCCCGATACGCAGTATTTT
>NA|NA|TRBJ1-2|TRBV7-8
CASSLARRSANYGYTF
TGTGCCAGCAGCTTAGCGCGGAGATCCGCTAACTATGGCTACACCTTC
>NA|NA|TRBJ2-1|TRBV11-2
CASSLRVSYNEQFF
TGTGCCAGCAGCTTGCGGGTATCCTACAATGAGCAGTTCTTC
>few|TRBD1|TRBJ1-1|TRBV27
CASSLRQGGLNTEAFF
TGTGCCAGCAGTCTTAGACAGGGGGGGTTGAACACTGAAGCTTTCTTT
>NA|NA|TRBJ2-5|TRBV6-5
CASSPGGRAETQYF
TGTGCCAGCAGCCCCGGTGGCAGGGCAGAGACCCAGTACTTC
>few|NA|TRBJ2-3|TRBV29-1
CSVEAWDIGNTQYF
TGCAGCGTTGAAGCCTGGGACATCGGTAATACGCAGTATTTT
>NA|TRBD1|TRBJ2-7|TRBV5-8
CASSLGPGTDYEQYF
TGTGCCAGCAGCTTGGGACCCGGGACAGACTACGAGCAGTACTTC
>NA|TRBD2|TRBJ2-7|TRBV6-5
CASSYGREGPYEQYF
TGTGCCAGCAGTTACGGGCGGGAGGGGCCCTACGAGCAGTACTTC
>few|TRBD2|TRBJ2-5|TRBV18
CASSGLLAEETQYF
TGTGCCAGCTCAGGTCTACTAGCGGAGGAGACCCAGTACTTC